Listed here are 2 T cell receptor beta chains from one sample, sequenced in a study of human T cells and chemical hapten exposure. Sample time point: patch test 1, 2 weeks after DPC sensitization. Specified treatment: therapeutic diphenylcyclopropenone sensitization with weekly scalp DPC. A single record per CDR3 protein comes from TCRdb applying MiXCR to the RACE reads. The table records approximately 80,000 distinct CDR3 sequences, about 11% of them present only once. Sequencing used whole blood, obtained in connection with sensitization to the hapten diphenylcyclopropenone (DPC). The receptors were sampled from a woman between 50 and 59 years old with alopecia areata. Some clones in this sample may be carry-over from other donors' samples.

This clonotype was observed a few times. This rearrangement joins TRBV4-3 to TRBJ2-7; no clear D gene. CDR1 and CDR2 (germline): LGHNA, YSLEER. CDR3 length: 14 residues. Trimming took off 1 base at V and 1 base at J, with 8 bases between the two ends. The DNA for the CDR3 is TGCGCCAGCAGCCAAGGTACGGAGTCCTACGAGCAGTACTTC. Residues: CASSQGTESYEQYF.

The V call is TRBV7-2, the J call TRBJ2-3; no clear D gene. This CDR3 has 12 amino acids. Per germline, CDR1 SGHTA and CDR2 FQGNSA. The V end lost 6 bases, the J end lost 0 bases, and 4 bases lay between the germline ends. For the CDR3, the DNA is TGTGCCAGCAGATTCAGCACAGATACGCAGTATTTT. This gives the protein CASRFSTDTQYF. The variable domain in full, completed from reference TRBV7-2 and TRBJ2-3, reads GAGVSQSPSNKVTEKGKDVELRCDPISGHTALYWYRQSLGQGLEFLIYFQGNSAPDKSGLPSDRFSAERTGGSVSTLTIQRTQQEDSAVYLCASRFSTDTQYFGPGTRLTVL.